One and the same sample provided the 17 T cell receptor beta chains below, sequenced in a study of monozygotic twins with inflammatory bowel disease. TCRdb re-called the 5' RACE reads; one entry per CDR3 protein, DNA not given. The table for this sample gives hundreds of thousands of distinct CDR3 sequences. Sequences were obtained from blood. The receptors originated from a human donor with ulcerative colitis or Crohn's disease, or a healthy co-twin of an affected twin (not recorded which).

The CDR3 sequence: CASSSRGTRGQPQHF. This chain joins TRBV27 and TRBJ1-5; there is no DNA to check the TCRdb D call of TRBD1. Per germline, CDR1 MNHEY and CDR2 SMNVEV (reference sequence). The CDR3 totals 15 residues.

The chain combines TRBV5-6 with TRBJ1-1. Looked up from germline, CDR1 is SGHDT and CDR2 is YYEEEE. The length of the CDR3 is 12 residues. The CDR3 reads CASSGINTEAFF.

The V gene is TRBV19, the J gene TRBJ1-5. The CDR3 runs to 15 residues. The V gene's germline CDR1 is LNHDA and CDR2 SQIVND (reference sequence). The CDR3 spells CASTQTGLQNQPQHF.

This chain links TRBV12-3 or TRBV12-4 with TRBJ2-2; checking the TCRdb D call of TRBD1 is not possible without DNA. The CDR3 is 14 residues long. CDR3 region: CASSPDSNTGELFF.

The rearrangement links TRBV5-4 to TRBJ2-7; TCRdb's D call, TRBD2, is unchecked because there is no DNA. Germline values: CDR1 SGHNT, CDR2 YYREEE (reference sequence). The CDR3 runs 15 residues. The CDR3 is CASSLVPSSTEGQYF.

The CDR3 region is CASSLGSAEAFF. The V gene is TRBV5-1, the J gene TRBJ1-1. CDR1 and CDR2 from the germline V gene are SGHRS and YFSETQ. The CDR3 extends over 12 amino acids.

The CDR3 protein is CATGQYNSPLHF. This chain uses TRBV6-5 with TRBJ1-6; TCRdb's D call, TRBD1, is unchecked because there is no DNA. The CDR3 contains 12 residues. Germline CDR1 reads MNHEY; CDR2 reads SVGAGI.

The chain uses TRBV20-1 and TRBJ1-5. CDR1 is DFQATT and CDR2 is SNEGSKA in the germline V gene (reference sequence). The CDR3 extends over 16 amino acids. CDR3 in amino acids: CSAREDKHPSNQPQHF.

V and J are TRBV10-3 and TRBJ1-3; TCRdb reports TRBD1, a call that lacks DNA to check it against. This CDR3 spans 15 amino acids. Germline V CDR1 and CDR2: ENHRY, SYGVKD. CDR3 in amino acids: CAISEGTRSGNTIYF.

This chain links TRBV10-3 with TRBJ2-1; the TCRdb call, TRBD2, lacks DNA for checking. Germline V gene lookup returns CDR1 ENHRY and CDR2 SYGVKD. The CDR3 runs to 15 residues. This chain's CDR3 is CAISRGLAGTDEQFF.

The chain carries TRBV20-1 and TRBJ1-3. Germline V gives CDR1 DFQATT, CDR2 SNEGSKA (reference sequence). This CDR3 is 13 amino acids long. CDR3 in amino acids: CSAREVAGNTIYF.

The V gene is TRBV19, the J gene TRBJ2-1. The germline V gene encodes CDR1 LNHDA and CDR2 SQIVND (reference sequence). The CDR3 sequence is 14 residues long. The CDR3 loop reads CASSIREGLHEQFF. Drawing the rest from reference TRBV19 and TRBJ2-1, the complete variable domain is DGGITQSPKYLFRKEGQNVTLSCEQNLNHDAMYWYRQDPGQGLRLIYYSQIVNDFQKGDIAEGYSVSREKKESFPLTVTSAQKNPTAFYLCASSIREGLHEQFFGPGTRLTVL.

V gene TRBV5-5 combines with J gene TRBJ1-5; the TCRdb D gene call, TRBD1, has no DNA to confirm it. Germline CDR1 is SGHKS and CDR2 is YYEKEE (reference sequence). CDR3 size: 14 residues. CDR3: CASSWRSGNQPQHF.

The chain uses TRBV24-1 and TRBJ2-3; TCRdb's D call, TRBD1, is unchecked because there is no DNA. Per germline, CDR1 KGHDR and CDR2 SFDVKD. This CDR3 spans 16 amino acids. CDR3 sequence: CATSVPGGQSTDTQYF.

The rearrangement links TRBV9 to TRBJ2-7; TCRdb outputs TRBD1, but without DNA this stays unchecked. In germline, CDR1 is SGDLS, CDR2 YYNGEE. The CDR3 runs to 15 residues. This CDR3 reads CASSYGTGEIYEQYF.

The J gene is TRBJ1-2, the V gene TRBV7-9; lacking DNA, the TRBD1 call made by TCRdb goes unchecked. Germline assignment: CDR1 SEHNR and CDR2 FQNEAQ (reference sequence). The CDR3 totals 14 residues. CDR3 in amino acids: CASSSSQGAWGYTF.

The chain combines TRBV5-1 with TRBJ2-1; TCRdb lists TRBD2, though no DNA is available to test this call. The CDR3 contains 15 residues. Germline V CDR1 and CDR2: SGHRS, YFSETQ. CDR3 loop: CASSRGTSENNEQFF.